A selection of T cell receptor beta chains follows, all from one sample in a study of T cell responses to AZD1222 COVID-19 vaccine. Clones were sequenced by immunoSEQ multiplex PCR, and TCRdb holds only the in-frame ones, with some missing. The repertoire has around 88,000 clones, 88% of them found once; the top ten carry under 6.5%. The sequenced sample was peripheral blood, obtained on day 0 of AZD1222 vaccination. Receptors originate from an adult in good health. The CDR3 runs from the conserved cysteine through the conserved F or W. Each record gives: D gene, J gene, clone size, V gene, CDR3 protein, CDR3 DNA. The D gene is left open where the match is weak. Size is omitted from some rows. Given values are once, few, many or a class for expanded clones.

>NA|TRBJ1-1|once|TRBV27
CASSFGTHTEAFF
TGTGCCAGCAGTTTTGGCACCCACACTGAAGCTTTCTTT
>NA|TRBJ2-1|NA|TRBV10-3
CAISDWGGDGKHEQFF
TGTGCCATCAGTGATTGGGGGGGCGACGGGAAACATGAGCAGTTCTTC
>TRBD1|TRBJ1-5|NA|TRBV28
CASTTTGNQPQHF
TGTGCCAGCACCACGACAGGGAATCAGCCCCAGCATTTT
>NA|TRBJ2-7|NA|TRBV7-9
CASSSGVGGIAEQYF
TGTGCCAGCAGCTCGGGGGTGGGAGGAATCGCCGAGCAGTACTTC
>TRBD1|TRBJ1-6|NA|TRBV23-1
CARTGLPSSYNSPLHF
TGCGCGCGGACAGGGCTTCCCAGCTCCTATAATTCACCCCTCCACTTT
>NA|TRBJ1-5|NA|TRBV5-1
CASSLVGVGGGQPQHF
TGCGCCAGCAGCTTGGTCGGGGTCGGGGGAGGTCAGCCCCAGCATTTT
>TRBD1|TRBJ2-1|once|TRBV7-8
CASSSRQGASNEQFF
TGTGCCAGCAGCTCACGACAGGGGGCTTCAAATGAGCAGTTCTTC
>NA|TRBJ1-5|once|TRBV4-1
CASSLYETAGQPQHF
TGCGCCAGCAGCCTGTACGAGACGGCGGGTCAGCCCCAGCATTTT
>TRBD2|TRBJ2-3|NA|TRBV6-2/TRBV6-3
CASSKRLAGGRTDTQYF
TGTGCCAGCAGTAAACGACTAGCGGGAGGGCGCACAGATACGCAGTATTTT
>NA|TRBJ2-3|NA|TRBV2
CASSDSRADTQYF
TGTGCCAGCAGTGACAGTAGGGCAGATACGCAGTATTTT
>TRBD2|TRBJ2-7|NA|TRBV19
CASSGRADEQYF
TGTGCCAGTAGCGGGAGGGCCGACGAGCAGTACTTC
>TRBD1|TRBJ1-1|NA|TRBV5-5
CASSLDRGNTEAFF
TGTGCCAGCAGCTTGGACAGGGGGAACACTGAAGCTTTCTTT
>TRBD2|TRBJ2-3|NA|TRBV5-8
CASSWTWREPPDTQYF
TGTGCCAGCAGCTGGACTTGGCGGGAGCCACCAGATACGCAGTATTTT
>NA|TRBJ1-5|NA|TRBV4-3
CASSQDRAGAPQPQHF
TGCGCCAGCAGCCAAGATCGAGCGGGGGCTCCTCAGCCCCAGCATTTT
>TRBD2|TRBJ2-7|NA|TRBV7-9
CASSSPIPSGSPYEQYF
TGTGCCAGCAGCTCGCCCATCCCTAGCGGGTCACCCTACGAGCAGTACTTC
>NA|TRBJ1-2|once|TRBV5-1
CASRETGNYGYTF
TGCGCCAGCAGGGAGACAGGCAACTATGGCTACACCTTC
>TRBD2|TRBJ2-1|NA|TRBV13
CASSPRTSGKGNEQFF
TGTGCCAGCAGCCCGCGGACTAGCGGGAAGGGTAATGAGCAGTTCTTC
>TRBD1|TRBJ1-4|NA|TRBV10-3
CAISVGTGAGEKLFF
TGTGCCATCAGTGTGGGGACAGGGGCGGGTGAAAAACTGTTTTTT
>NA|TRBJ2-1|NA|TRBV15
CATSDQNKQFF
TGTGCCACCAGCGACCAAAACAAGCAGTTCTTC
>NA|TRBJ1-4|once|TRBV30
CAWSEGATNEKLFF
TGTGCCTGGAGTGAGGGCGCAACTAATGAAAAACTGTTTTTT
>TRBD1|TRBJ1-2|NA|TRBV30
CAWSRTGYGYTF
TGTGCCTGGAGTCGGACAGGGTATGGCTACACCTTC
>TRBD1|TRBJ1-1|NA|TRBV6-1
CASSGQGGILNTEAFF
TGTGCCAGCAGTGGGCAGGGGGGGATTTTGAACACTGAAGCTTTCTTT
>TRBD1|TRBJ2-1|once|TRBV19
CASRLDRASYNEQFF
TGTGCCAGTAGGCTCGACAGGGCATCCTACAATGAGCAGTTCTTC
>TRBD1|TRBJ1-2|NA|TRBV6-5
CASSRLGQSYGYTF
TGTGCCAGCAGTAGATTGGGACAGAGCTATGGCTACACCTTC
>TRBD1|TRBJ2-2|NA|TRBV9
CASSVGTENTGELFF
TGTGCCAGCAGCGTGGGGACAGAGAACACCGGGGAGCTGTTTTTT
>TRBD1|TRBJ2-7|once|TRBV7-3
CASSAGTGLEQYF
TGTGCCAGCAGCGCAGGGACAGGCCTCGAGCAGTACTTC
>NA|TRBJ2-5|once|TRBV27
CASSPYGGGTQETQYF
TGTGCCAGCAGTCCTTATGGGGGCGGGACTCAAGAGACCCAGTACTTC
>TRBD1|TRBJ1-2|NA|TRBV19
CASSIATGTGFTNYGYTF
TGTGCCAGTAGTATAGCTACCGGGACAGGTTTTACTAACTATGGCTACACCTTC
>NA|TRBJ1-2|NA|TRBV28
CASRVLYGYTF
TGTGCCAGCAGAGTCCTCTATGGCTACACCTTC
>TRBD1|TRBJ2-7|NA|TRBV27
CASSPLQGAGEQYF
TGTGCCAGCAGTCCACTACAGGGGGCGGGCGAGCAGTACTTC